Sequencing of this TCR beta chain was carried out in a study of monozygotic twins with inflammatory bowel disease. Whole-study results and caveats: Clonotypes shared with others were fewer in IBD patients than in healthy twins, especially with disease activity.

Note on this clonotype: Its antigen is not known.

TCRdb reworked the 5' RACE reads into one entry per CDR3 protein, no DNA. The sample includes approximately 200,000 distinct CDR3 sequences. Donors each contributed one blood sample measuring 2 to 3 ml. CDR3 size: 14 residues. From germline, CDR1 is SQVTM and CDR2 ANQGSEA. This TCR derives from a human donor with ulcerative colitis or Crohn's disease, or a healthy co-twin of an affected twin (not recorded which). Sequencing was done on a sample of blood. The chain combines TRBV29-1 with TRBJ2-7; the TRBD2 assignment by TCRdb is unverifiable without DNA. The CDR3: CSVEGLAGVSEQYF.